The 10 T cell receptor beta chains in this list originate from one sample, sequenced in a study of T cell responses to AZD1222 COVID-19 vaccine (dated by TCRdb to the early 2020s). Library construction relied on the immunoSEQ multiplex PCR assay. The clones in this table, taken by TCRdb from immuneACCESS, are in-frame only. Not every clone is retained; where verified, under half of the shortfall comes from an unresolved V gene, and the cause of the rest is unknown. The sample table records about 150,000 clones; under 95% of these occur just once. Approximately 20% of the sample is held by the ten biggest clonotypes. The time point label here, explained by the study, means: baseline before first vaccination. The sequencing here drew on peripheral blood, taken on day 0 of AZD1222 vaccination. The receptors were gathered from an adult in good health.

The chain combines TRBV11-2 with TRBJ2-1; D might be TRBD2 (6 bases). Germline-derived CDR1 and CDR2 are SGHAT and FQNNGV. This CDR3 has 15 amino acids. Trimming removed 5 bases at V and 0 bases at J, with 11 bases between. Here the CDR3 reads CASSISGSSYNEQFF. The CDR3 bases are TGTGCCAGCAGCATTAGCGGTAGCTCCTACAATGAGCAGTTCTTC.

A few counts support this clone. This chain uses TRBV2 with TRBJ2-7; D gene uncertain. Trimming cost V 4 bases and J 4 bases, with 11 bases left between them. The germline V gene encodes CDR1 SNHLY and CDR2 FYNNEI. This CDR3 comprises 13 residues. For the CDR3, the DNA is TGTGCCAGCAGTGTTCTGAGAACTTACGAGCAGTACTTC. This translates into CASSVLRTYEQYF.

The chain couples TRBV27 to TRBJ1-1; D not certain. The CDR3 runs 15 residues. In germline, CDR1 is MNHEY, CDR2 SMNVEV (reference sequence). V was pared by 8 bases and J by 5 bases, with 21 bases between. CDR3 DNA: TGTGCCAGCTATAAGGTCCACCCGCCGGGGACTGAAGCTTTCTTT. It translates to CASYKVHPPGTEAFF.

The rearrangement uses TRBV7-9 and TRBJ2-2; D is unclear. Trimming removed 8 bases from V and 2 bases from J, with 9 bases in between. Germline V gene data show CDR1 as SEHNR and CDR2 as FQNEAQ (reference sequence). This CDR3 comprises 13 residues. In nucleotides, the CDR3 is TGTGCCAGCGGTAGGGAAAACACCGGGGAGCTGTTTTTT. As protein: CASGRENTGELFF. The entire variable domain, with the rest obtained from reference TRBV7-9 and TRBJ2-2, is as follows: DTGVSQNPRHKITKRGQNVTFRCDPISEHNRLYWYRQTLGQGPEFLTYFQNEAQLEKSRLLSDRFSAERPKGSFSTLEIQRTEQGDSAMYLCASGRENTGELFFGEGSRLTVL.

This clone was seen only once. This chain uses TRBV6-5 with TRBJ2-7; D might be TRBD1 (7 bases). The V end was cut by 5 bases, the J end by 3 bases, with 8 bases between. This CDR3 contains 12 residues. The germline V gene has CDR1 MNHEY and CDR2 SVGAGI. CDR3 sequence reads: CASSQGGYEQYF. CDR3 nucleotides: TGTGCCAGCAGTCAGGGGGGCTACGAGCAGTACTTC.

The rearrangement uses TRBV28 and TRBJ1-2, with 8 bases matching TRBD1. Germline CDR1 MDHEN, CDR2 SYDVKM. The CDR3 covers 15 residues. V lost 7 bases to trimming and J lost 4 bases; unmatched junction nucleotides: 11. The CDR3 DNA sequence: TGTGCCAGCAACGAACAGGGGGGGGTCAGCTATGGCTACACCTTC. It is translated as CASNEQGGVSYGYTF.

This clone was observed a single time. This chain uses TRBV5-4 with TRBJ2-1; D is unclear. This CDR3 comprises 17 residues. With 0 bases removed from V and 0 bases from J, the gap between germline ends came to 13 bases. Germline CDR1 and CDR2: SGHNT and YYREEE (reference sequence). The CDR3 is CASSLAPAGASYNEQFF. The CDR3 nucleotides read TGTGCCAGCAGCTTGGCCCCCGCAGGAGCCTCCTACAATGAGCAGTTCTTC.

In this sample, this clone turned up a few times. The chain employs TRBV7-6 and TRBJ2-7; 9 nucleotides match TRBD1. Unmatched junction bases numbered 14, after V lost 5 bases and J lost 6 bases. The CDR3 runs 16 residues. Germline assignment: CDR1 SGHVS and CDR2 FNYEAQ. CDR3 in DNA: TGTGCCAGCAGCCCCCTCGGCGGACAGGGGCACGGCGAGCAGTACTTC. Residues: CASSPLGGQGHGEQYF.

This chain connects TRBV10-3 to TRBJ1-5; TRBD1 matches 10 bases. This CDR3 is 14 amino acids long. After removal of 10 bases from V and 0 bases from J, the junction contained 3 bases not matched to a gene. The germline V gene has CDR1 ENHRY and CDR2 SYGVKD. As DNA, the CDR3 is TGTGCCACGGGACAGGGGTATAGCAATCAGCCCCAGCATTTT. As protein: CATGQGYSNQPQHF.

J is TRBJ2-2 and V is TRBV5-1; 11 bases fit TRBD2. The V gene end was trimmed by 3 bases and the J gene end by 0 bases; junction bases not matched to a gene: 4. The CDR3 covers 17 residues. CDR1 and CDR2 (germline): SGHRS, YFSETQ. CDR3 DNA sequence: TGCGCCAGCAGCTCGCTGACTAGCGGGACGAACACCGGGGAGCTGTTTTTT. Protein sequence: CASSSLTSGTNTGELFF. Full variable domain (rest looked up from reference TRBV5-1 and TRBJ2-2): KAGVTQTPRYLIKTRGQQVTLSCSPISGHRSVSWYQQTPGQGLQFLFEYFSETQRNKGNFPGRFSGRQFSNSRSEMNVSTLELGDSALYLCASSSLTSGTNTGELFFGEGSRLTVL.